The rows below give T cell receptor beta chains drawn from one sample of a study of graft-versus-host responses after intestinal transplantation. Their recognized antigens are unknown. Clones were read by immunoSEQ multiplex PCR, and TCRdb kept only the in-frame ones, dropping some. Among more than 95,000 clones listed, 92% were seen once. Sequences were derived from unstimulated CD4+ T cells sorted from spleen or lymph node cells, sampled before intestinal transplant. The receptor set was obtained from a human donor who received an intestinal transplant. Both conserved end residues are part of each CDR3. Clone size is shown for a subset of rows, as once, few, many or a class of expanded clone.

CDR3: CASSVASGYNEQFF
size: once
J: TRBJ2-1
V: TRBV9

CDR3: CASSATGGSYEQYF
size: NA
J: TRBJ2-7
V: TRBV9

CDR3: CASSVGQGRNEKLFF
size: NA
J: TRBJ1-4
V: TRBV7-9

CDR3: CASSPTGSSYEQYF
size: NA
J: TRBJ2-7
V: TRBV4-1

CDR3: CASSRTSGAYEQYF
size: NA
J: TRBJ2-7
V: TRBV27

CDR3: CASREREVVKNIQYF
size: NA
J: TRBJ2-4
V: TRBV2

CDR3: CASSLALRGYGNQPQHF
size: once
J: TRBJ1-5
V: TRBV7-8

CDR3: CASSLDGLAGGTDTQYF
size: NA
J: TRBJ2-3
V: TRBV11-2

CDR3: CAWSVPGRGTYEQYF
size: NA
J: TRBJ2-7
V: TRBV30

CDR3: CASSQDRGTDTQYF
size: NA
J: TRBJ2-3
V: TRBV4-3

CDR3: CASSLVGEGTDTQYF
size: NA
J: TRBJ2-3
V: TRBV5-6

CDR3: CSVAGQGEAFF
size: NA
J: TRBJ1-1
V: TRBV29-1

CDR3: CASSPRTSFTGELFF
size: NA
J: TRBJ2-2
V: TRBV6-1

CDR3: CASSADRDKETQYF
size: NA
J: TRBJ2-5
V: TRBV5-1

CDR3: CASSLSGGQETQYF
size: NA
J: TRBJ2-5
V: TRBV5-6